A single sample gave rise to the 10 T cell receptor beta chains below, sequenced in a study of shared clonotypes between healthy human individuals. Clones were read by immunoSEQ multiplex PCR, and TCRdb kept only the in-frame ones, dropping some. The top ten clones hold about 1.2% of a sample with over a million clones, 95% to 97% of them seen once. Sequenced input: naive CD4+ T cells sorted from blood. As for subset: CD45RA+ positively selected. These receptors were collected from a man aged 25 to 40 in good health.

The chain combines TRBV2 with TRBJ2-7, with 10 bases matching TRBD1. With V trimmed by 8 bases and J by 1 base, 8 bases remained unmatched. Germline V gene lookup returns CDR1 SNHLY and CDR2 FYNNEI. CDR3 length: 15 amino acids. CDR3 in amino acids: CASGDPGQGSYEQYF. The CDR3 DNA reads as TGTGCCAGCGGCGATCCGGGACAGGGGTCCTACGAGCAGTACTTC.

J is TRBJ2-2 and V is TRBV10-3; possible D gene TRBD2, 5 bases. The CDR3 is 13 residues long. Trimming pared 7 bases from V and 4 bases from J, leaving 10 bases between. The germline V gene encodes CDR1 ENHRY and CDR2 SYGVKD. This CDR3 reads CAIMRTATGELFF. DNA of the CDR3: TGTGCCATCATGAGGACTGCCACCGGGGAGCTGTTTTTT.

Comments on this clone: At the DNA level, this CDR3 is encoded by other sequences in the same sample as well. J is TRBJ2-1 and V is TRBV28; 10 positions match TRBD2. There are 15 residues in the CDR3. V shed 5 bases and J 3 bases; nucleotides not matched to a gene: 4. Per the germline V gene, CDR1 is MDHEN and CDR2 is SYDVKM. The CDR3 is CASSLPSGGYNEQFF. The CDR3, as DNA: TGTGCCAGCAGTCTACCTAGCGGGGGCTACAATGAGCAGTTCTTC.

The chain has TRBV27 and TRBJ2-1, with 9 bases aligning to TRBD2. Germline assignment: CDR1 MNHEY and CDR2 SMNVEV (reference sequence). This CDR3 region has 15 residues. V was pared by 4 bases and J by 2 bases, with 3 bases of the junction left unmatched. CDR3 region: CASSSLAGTYNEQFF. As DNA, the CDR3 is TGTGCCAGCAGTTCTCTAGCGGGGACCTACAATGAGCAGTTCTTC.

The chain is built from TRBV5-1 and TRBJ2-1, with 9 bases matching TRBD2. V was clipped by 4 bases and J by 8 bases; unmatched bases: 10. CDR1 and CDR2 (germline): SGHRS, YFSETQ. The CDR3 loop spans 15 amino acids. The CDR3 sequence: CASSLSGREGHEQFF. DNA of the CDR3: TGCGCCAGCAGCCTTAGCGGGAGAGAGGGTCATGAGCAGTTCTTC.

The chain employs TRBV6-7 and TRBJ2-1; 13 nucleotides agree with TRBD2. TRBV6-7 is an ORF; its function is uncertain. The junction had 3 bases not matched to a gene; V was cut back by 5 bases and J by 5 bases. The CDR3 covers 15 residues. In nucleotides, the CDR3 is TGTGCCAGCAGTCGGGGACTAGCGGGGAACAATGAGCAGTTCTTC. Translating it yields CASSRGLAGNNEQFF.

V usage is TRBV5-1 and J usage is TRBJ2-1; TRBD2 might be the D (5 bases). The germline CDR1 and CDR2 sequences are SGHRS and YFSETQ. The V end lost 3 bases, the J end lost 5 bases, and 15 bases lay between the germline ends. This CDR3 is built from 15 residues. The chain's CDR3 is CASSSNLRGNNEQFF. The CDR3 DNA is TGCGCCAGCAGCTCAAACCTCAGAGGGAACAATGAGCAGTTCTTC.

The CDR3 DNA sequence: TGTGCCAGCAACCCCTCTGGGGACTTCTACGAGCAGTACTTC. As protein: CASNPSGDFYEQYF. The chain recombines TRBV6-5 with TRBJ2-7; TRBD2 might be the D (6 bases). CDR3 length equals 14 residues. The germline CDR1 and CDR2 sequences are MNHEY and SVGAGI. The V end was cut by 7 bases, the J end by 3 bases, with 16 bases between.

The chain carries TRBV27 and TRBJ1-5; 7 bases line up with TRBD1. The CDR3 consists of 16 residues. The germline gives CDR1 MNHEY, CDR2 SMNVEV (reference sequence). V trimming: 3 bases; J trimming: 0 bases; junction bases outside the gene matches: 5. The CDR3 sequence: CASSFVGGPSNQPQHF. CDR3 nucleotides: TGTGCCAGCAGTTTTGTAGGGGGCCCTAGCAATCAGCCCCAGCATTTT.

A word on this clone: The sample has other DNA sequences that encode this CDR3 too. The chain employs TRBV18 and TRBJ2-5; tentatively, D is TRBD1 (6 bases). Germline V CDR1 and CDR2: KGHSH, LQKENI. The CDR3 length is 13 residues. Trimming stripped 2 bases from V and 5 bases from J, with 9 bases between. For the CDR3, the DNA is TGTGCCAGCTCACCAGGGGGCACGGAGACCCAGTACTTC. Translation: CASSPGGTETQYF.